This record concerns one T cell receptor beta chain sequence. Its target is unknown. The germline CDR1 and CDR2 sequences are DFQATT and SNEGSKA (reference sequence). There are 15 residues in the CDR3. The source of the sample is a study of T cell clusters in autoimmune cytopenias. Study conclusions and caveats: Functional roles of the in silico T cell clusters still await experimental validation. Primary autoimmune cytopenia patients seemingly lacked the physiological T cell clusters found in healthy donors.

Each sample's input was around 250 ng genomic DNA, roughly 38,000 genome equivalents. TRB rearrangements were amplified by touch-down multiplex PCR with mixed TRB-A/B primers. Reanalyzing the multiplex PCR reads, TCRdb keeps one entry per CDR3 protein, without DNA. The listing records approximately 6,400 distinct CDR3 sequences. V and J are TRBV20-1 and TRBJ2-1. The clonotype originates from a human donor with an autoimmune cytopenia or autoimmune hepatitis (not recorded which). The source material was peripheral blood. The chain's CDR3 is CSARVGGAPYNEQFF.